This T cell receptor (beta chain) was recorded in a study of T cells in localized non-small cell lung cancer. Per germline, CDR1 MGHRA and CDR2 YSYEKL. The V and J ends lost 3 bases and 2 bases, in that order; junction bases with no gene match: 2. This CDR3 spans 14 amino acids. Clones were read by immunoSEQ multiplex PCR, and TCRdb kept only the in-frame ones, dropping some. Among 45,000 to 50,000 clones listed, 85% to 90% were seen once. This clone occurred a few times. The rearrangement uses TRBV4-1 and TRBJ2-7; 9 bases fit TRBD1. This sample comprised PBMCs, obtained before any cancer treatment. This receptor was taken from a man aged 35 to 69 with stage II lung adenocarcinoma. CDR3 DNA: TGCGCCAGCAGCCACGACAGGGGGGCCTACGAGCAGTACTTC. Translation gives CASSHDRGAYEQYF.